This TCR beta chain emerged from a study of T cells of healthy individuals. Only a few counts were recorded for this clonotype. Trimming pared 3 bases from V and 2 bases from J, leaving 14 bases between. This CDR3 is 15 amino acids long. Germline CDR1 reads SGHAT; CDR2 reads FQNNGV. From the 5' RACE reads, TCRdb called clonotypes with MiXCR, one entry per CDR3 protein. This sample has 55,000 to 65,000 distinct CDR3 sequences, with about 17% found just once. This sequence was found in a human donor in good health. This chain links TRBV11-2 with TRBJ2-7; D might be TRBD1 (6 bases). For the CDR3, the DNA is TGTGCCAGCAGCTTTGTCCGGGACAAGACCTACGAGCAGTACTTC. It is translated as CASSFVRDKTYEQYF. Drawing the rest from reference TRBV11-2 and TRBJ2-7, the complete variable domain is EAGVAQSPRYKIIEKRQSVAFWCNPISGHATLYWYQQILGQGPKLLIQFQNNGVVDDSQLPKDRFSAERLKGVDSTLKIQPAKLEDSAVYLCASSFVRDKTYEQYFGPGTRLTVT.